Listed below are T cell receptor beta chains from one sample, sequenced in a study of cytomegalovirus exposure and HLA in healthy donors. Sequencing used immunoSEQ multiplex PCR; TCRdb keeps in-frame clones, though not all of them. The table records roughly 200,000 clones, 85% to 90% of them present only once. The specimen sequenced was PBMCs. The source of these receptors is a woman aged 18-30 years in good health and CMV-seronegative. Each CDR3 is given with its conserved first and last residue. The D gene is left open where the match is weak. The listing skips clone size in some rows; elsewhere it reads once, few, many or a size class.

TRBD1 - TRBJ1-4 TRBV7-8 TGTGCCAGCAGTTACGGACAGGGGGCAGTAAAACTGTTTTTT CASSYGQGAVKLFF
- - TRBJ2-2 TRBV16 TGTGCCAGCAGCCAAATAATTGGAGCATTCCCCGGGGAGCTGTTTTTT CASSQIIGAFPGELFF
TRBD2 - TRBJ2-3 TRBV7-8 TGTGCCAGCAGCTTAGGCTTTCGGGAGGGCGGGACAGATACGCAGTATTTT CASSLGFREGGTDTQYF
- few TRBJ2-7 TRBV7-9 TGTGCCAGCAGCCCAGAGGGTGCGGGGACCGGGTCCTACGAGCAGTACTTC CASSPEGAGTGSYEQYF
- - TRBJ1-1 TRBV15 TGTGCCACCAGCTTTGGGGGGGCCACTGAAGCTTTCTTT CATSFGGATEAFF
TRBD1 - TRBJ1-1 TRBV19 TGTGCCAGTAGTAGACAGGGGGGGATTGAAGCTTTCTTT CASSRQGGIEAFF
TRBD2 - TRBJ2-3 TRBV15 TGTGCCACCAGCAGACCCTCGTTGGTAGCGGGGGTGACCACAGATACGCAGTATTTT CATSRPSLVAGVTTDTQYF
TRBD1 - TRBJ1-5 TRBV7-2 TGTGCCAGCGGCCTTGGACAGGCCAATCAGCCCCAGCATTTT CASGLGQANQPQHF
- - TRBJ1-5 TRBV10-3 TGTGCCATCAGTGATACAGGGTATGGCAATCAGCCCCAGCATTTT CAISDTGYGNQPQHF
- - TRBJ2-3 TRBV4-1 TGCGCCAGCAGCCAAGCTGGGCGCACCACAGATACGCAGTATTTT CASSQAGRTTDTQYF
TRBD2 - TRBJ2-2 TRBV19 TGTAAAAAAAGCGGGGGCCCCGGGGTCGGGGAGCTGTTTTTT CKKSGGPGVGELFF
TRBD1 - TRBJ2-7 TRBV13 TGTGCCAGCAGCGTACGACAGGGGTTTGGCTACGAGCAGTACTTC CASSVRQGFGYEQYF
- - TRBJ1-1 TRBV7-8 TGTGCCAGCAGCATTCGACGGAGCAACACTGAAGCTTTCTTT CASSIRRSNTEAFF
- - TRBJ1-1 TRBV28 TGTGCCAGCAGTTTACCAGGGATGGGTAGGGGCACTGAAGCTTTCTTT CASSLPGMGRGTEAFF
TRBD2 - TRBJ2-7 TRBV7-2 TGTGCCAGCAGCGATGAGCGCTGGCGGGGGGGCACTGAGCAGTACTTC CASSDERWRGGTEQYF
TRBD2 - TRBJ2-7 TRBV5-4 TGTGCCAGCAGCTTGGGTGGCGGGAGGATCCCCCACGAGCAGTACTTC CASSLGGGRIPHEQYF
TRBD1 - TRBJ2-7 TRBV5-1 TGCGCCAGCAGTACCGGGACAGGGGGTTCCCACGAGCAGTACTTC CASSTGTGGSHEQYF
- - TRBJ1-5 TRBV7-9 TGTGCCAGCAGCTTGGAACACAGTCAGCCCCAGCATTTT CASSLEHSQPQHF
- - TRBJ1-2 TRBV19 TGTGCCAGTAGTAACAAACCAACAGGATCTAACTATGGCTACACCTTC CASSNKPTGSNYGYTF
TRBD1 - TRBJ1-1 TRBV19 TGTGCCAGTAGTATGAGGACAGGAGGGACTGAAGCTTTCTTT CASSMRTGGTEAFF
TRBD1 - TRBJ2-7 TRBV2 TGTGCCAGCAGCCTGGGACAGGGTGTAGATGAGCAGTACTTC CASSLGQGVDEQYF
- once TRBJ2-1 TRBV9 TGTGCCAGCGGAGGAACTGGTCGGAGGTGGGATGAGCAGTTCTTC CASGGTGRRWDEQFF
- once TRBJ2-7 TRBV4-3 TGCGCCAGCAGCCAAACAAAGGGGGTAACCTACGAGCAGTACTTC CASSQTKGVTYEQYF
TRBD1 - TRBJ2-3 TRBV5-8 TGTGCCAGCAGCTTGGGACAGGGGGTGAGCACAGATACGCAGTATTTT CASSLGQGVSTDTQYF
- - TRBJ1-4 TRBV11-2 TGTGCCAGCAGCTCCCGTTTCCTTGGACAGTTTAATGAAAAACTGTTTTTT CASSSRFLGQFNEKLFF
- - TRBJ2-7 TRBV7-6 TGTGCCAGCAGCTTAGGTGGCAGGGCTCAAGAGCAGTACTTC CASSLGGRAQEQYF
TRBD1 - TRBJ2-1 TRBV7-2 TGTGCCAGCAGGCCTGGACAGGCGCTCTACAATGAGCAGTTCTTC CASRPGQALYNEQFF
TRBD1 - TRBJ1-5 TRBV7-8 TGTGCCAGCAGCTTAGTTGGGACAGGCAATCAGCCCCAGCATTTT CASSLVGTGNQPQHF
- - TRBJ1-2 TRBV7-8 TGTGCCAGCAGCTCCAGGGATAGGGACTATGGCTACACCTTC CASSSRDRDYGYTF
- - TRBJ2-1 TRBV4-3 TGCGCCAGCAGCCAAGACCCCCTACGCGGGGAGGTTGAGCAGTTCTTC CASSQDPLRGEVEQFF
TRBD1 - TRBJ1-2 TRBV4-1 TGCGCCAGCAGCCAAGGGACAGGCTATGGCTACACCTTC CASSQGTGYGYTF
- - TRBJ1-2 TRBV23-1 TGCGCCCGGGGATTGCGCGGCTACACCTTC CARGLRGYTF
- - TRBJ2-2 TRBV29-1 TGCAGCGTTGGTTTGCGACTAGCGAACACCGGGGAGCTGTTTTTT CSVGLRLANTGELFF
TRBD1 - TRBJ1-1 TRBV6-1 TGTGCCAGCAGTGCGGGACAGGGGGTGCCTGAAGCTTTCTTT CASSAGQGVPEAFF
TRBD1 once TRBJ2-2 TRBV7-9 TGTGCCAGCAGCTTAGGGGTTCGGGACAGGGTCGGCGGGGAGCTGTTTTTT CASSLGVRDRVGGELFF
TRBD2 - TRBJ2-1 TRBV27 TGTGCCAGCAGTCCTGGACTAGCGGGGCGAGGGGATGAGCAGTTCTTC CASSPGLAGRGDEQFF
TRBD1 - TRBJ2-7 TRBV15 TGTGCCACCAGCAGAGATACAGGGGAAGGGGACGAGCAGTACTTC CATSRDTGEGDEQYF
TRBD2 - TRBJ2-5 TRBV15 TGTGCCACCAGCGGGGGGACTAGCGGGGTGCAAGAGACCCAGTACTTC CATSGGTSGVQETQYF
- - TRBJ2-2 TRBV2 TGTGCCAGCAGTCAAGAATTCGCGAACACCGGGGAGCTGTTTTTT CASSQEFANTGELFF
TRBD2 - TRBJ2-2 TRBV11-1 TGTGCCAGCAGCTTGGGGACTATAGACACCGGGGAGCTGTTTTTT CASSLGTIDTGELFF
- - TRBJ2-6 TRBV18 TGTGCCAGCTCACCACAAGCGGTTAACTCTGGGGCCAACGTCCTGACTTTC CASSPQAVNSGANVLTF
TRBD2 - TRBJ2-7 TRBV4-3 TGCGCCAGCAGCCCCCAAGCGGGGTACTCCTACGAGCAGTACTTC CASSPQAGYSYEQYF
- - TRBJ2-7 TRBV20-1 TGCAGTGCCTCCCGCTCCTACGAGCAGTACTTC CSASRSYEQYF
- - TRBJ2-1 TRBV7-9 TGTGCCAGCAGCAAGAGGGCGGGCGGGATCGGTAATGAGCAGTTCTTC CASSKRAGGIGNEQFF
TRBD1 - TRBJ2-7 TRBV6-6 TGTGCCAGCAGTTACGCAGCAGGGGGTCACGAGCAGTACTTC CASSYAAGGHEQYF
- - TRBJ2-7 TRBV5-6 TGTGCCAGCCTGACTAGTGGTGGCGAGCAGTACTTC CASLTSGGEQYF
- once TRBJ2-1 TRBV19 TGTGCCAGTAGTATAGATCTAGGGGTTGGTCAGTTCTTC CASSIDLGVGQFF
- - TRBJ1-2 TRBV6-5 TGTGCCAGCAGTTATGGGGGCGCGGGCTATGGCTACACCTTC CASSYGGAGYGYTF
- once TRBJ1-1 TRBV5-6 TGTGCCAGCAGCTTGTGGTTGAGGAAGAACACTGAAGCTTTCTTT CASSLWLRKNTEAFF
- once TRBJ1-1 TRBV7-9 TGTGCCAGCAGCTTAGGCTGGGGGACTAGGAACACTGAAGCTTTCTTT CASSLGWGTRNTEAFF
- - TRBJ2-1 TRBV7-2 TGTGCCAGCAGCTCGACTAGAAATAATGAGCAGTTCTTC CASSSTRNNEQFF
- - TRBJ2-7 TRBV4-3 TGCGCCAGCAGCCAAGATTGGGTTTGGCAGGGTCCTCTTAGCTCCTACGAGCAGTACTTC CASSQDWVWQGPLSSYEQYF